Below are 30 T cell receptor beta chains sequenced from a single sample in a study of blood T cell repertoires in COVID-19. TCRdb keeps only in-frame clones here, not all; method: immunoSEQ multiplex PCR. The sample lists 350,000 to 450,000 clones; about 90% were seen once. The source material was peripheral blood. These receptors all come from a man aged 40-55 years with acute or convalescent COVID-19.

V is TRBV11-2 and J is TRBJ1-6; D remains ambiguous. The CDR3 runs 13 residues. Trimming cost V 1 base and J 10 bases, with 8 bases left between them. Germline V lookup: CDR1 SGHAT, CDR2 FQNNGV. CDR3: CASSLGLGSPLHF. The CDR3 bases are TGTGCCAGCAGCTTAGGGTTGGGCTCACCCCTCCACTTT. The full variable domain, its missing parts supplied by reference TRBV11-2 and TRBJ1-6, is EAGVAQSPRYKIIEKRQSVAFWCNPISGHATLYWYQQILGQGPKLLIQFQNNGVVDDSQLPKDRFSAERLKGVDSTLKIQPAKLEDSAVYLCASSLGLGSPLHFGNGTRLTVT.

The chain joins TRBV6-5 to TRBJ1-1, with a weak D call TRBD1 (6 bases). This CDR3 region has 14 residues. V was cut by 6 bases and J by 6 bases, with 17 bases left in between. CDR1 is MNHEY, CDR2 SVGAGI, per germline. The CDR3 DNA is TGTGCCAGCAGGCAGGATCAGGGGTTGGCTGAAGCTTTCTTT. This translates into CASRQDQGLAEAFF.

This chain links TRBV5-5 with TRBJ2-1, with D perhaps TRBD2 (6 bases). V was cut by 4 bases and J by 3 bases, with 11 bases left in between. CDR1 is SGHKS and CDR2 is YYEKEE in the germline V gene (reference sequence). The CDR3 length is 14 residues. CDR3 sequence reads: CASSLTGSYNEQFF. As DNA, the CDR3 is TGTGCCAGCAGCCTCACCGGGAGCTACAATGAGCAGTTCTTC.

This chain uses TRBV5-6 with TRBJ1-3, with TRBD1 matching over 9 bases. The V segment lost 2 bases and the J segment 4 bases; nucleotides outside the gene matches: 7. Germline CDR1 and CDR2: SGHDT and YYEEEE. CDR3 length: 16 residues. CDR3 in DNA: TGTGCCAGCAGCTTTTCGACAGGGGGGTACGGAAACACCATATATTTT. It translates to CASSFSTGGYGNTIYF.

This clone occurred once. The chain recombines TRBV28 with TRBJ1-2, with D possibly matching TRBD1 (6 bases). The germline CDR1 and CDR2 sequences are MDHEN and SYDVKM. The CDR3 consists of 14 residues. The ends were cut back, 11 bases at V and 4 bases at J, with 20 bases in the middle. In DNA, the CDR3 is TGTGCCGGGAGACAGGACCAACCACCCTATGGCTACACCTTC. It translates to CAGRQDQPPYGYTF.

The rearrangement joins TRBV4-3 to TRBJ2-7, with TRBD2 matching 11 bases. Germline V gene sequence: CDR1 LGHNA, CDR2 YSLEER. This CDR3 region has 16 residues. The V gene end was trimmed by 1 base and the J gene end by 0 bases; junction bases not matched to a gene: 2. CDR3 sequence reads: CASSQGLAGPSYEQYF. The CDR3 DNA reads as TGCGCCAGCAGCCAAGGACTAGCGGGGCCCTCCTACGAGCAGTACTTC.

CDR3 residues: CASSLRSEQYF. CDR3 coding DNA: TGCGCCAGCAGCTTGCGGAGCGAGCAGTACTTC. The V and J genes are TRBV5-1 and TRBJ2-7; D ambiguous. V dropped 1 base and J dropped 6 bases, with 5 bases sitting between them. CDR1 is SGHRS and CDR2 is YFSETQ in the germline V gene. CDR3 size: 11 residues. The full variable domain, in which reference TRBV5-1 and TRBJ2-7 provide the parts outside the CDR3, is KAGVTQTPRYLIKTRGQQVTLSCSPISGHRSVSWYQQTPGQGLQFLFEYFSETQRNKGNFPGRFSGRQFSNSRSEMNVSTLELGDSALYLCASSLRSEQYFGPGTRLTVT.

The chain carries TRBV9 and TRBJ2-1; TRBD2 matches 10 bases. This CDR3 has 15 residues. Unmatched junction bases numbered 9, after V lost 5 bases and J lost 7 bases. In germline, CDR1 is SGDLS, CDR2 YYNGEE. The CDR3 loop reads CASSQGAGGRNEQFF. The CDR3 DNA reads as TGTGCCAGCAGTCAAGGAGCGGGGGGGCGGAATGAGCAGTTCTTC.

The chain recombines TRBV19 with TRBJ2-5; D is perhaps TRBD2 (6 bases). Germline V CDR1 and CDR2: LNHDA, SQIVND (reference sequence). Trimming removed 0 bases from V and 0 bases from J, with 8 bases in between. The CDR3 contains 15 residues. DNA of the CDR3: TGTGCCAGTAGTATAGAGGGGGGAGACCAAGAGACCCAGTACTTC. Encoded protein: CASSIEGGDQETQYF.

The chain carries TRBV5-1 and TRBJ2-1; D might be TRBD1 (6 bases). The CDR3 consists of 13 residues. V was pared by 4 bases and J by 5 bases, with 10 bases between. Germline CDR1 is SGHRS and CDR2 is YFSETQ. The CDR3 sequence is CASSTGQNNEQFF. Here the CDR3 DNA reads TGCGCCAGCAGCACCGGACAGAACAATGAGCAGTTCTTC.

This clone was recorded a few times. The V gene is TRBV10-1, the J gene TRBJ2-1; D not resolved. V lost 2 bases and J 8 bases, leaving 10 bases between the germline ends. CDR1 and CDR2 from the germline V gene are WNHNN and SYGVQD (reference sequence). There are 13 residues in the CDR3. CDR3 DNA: TGCGCCAGCAGTGAGCCCATAGGAGATGAGCAGTTCTTC. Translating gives CASSEPIGDEQFF.

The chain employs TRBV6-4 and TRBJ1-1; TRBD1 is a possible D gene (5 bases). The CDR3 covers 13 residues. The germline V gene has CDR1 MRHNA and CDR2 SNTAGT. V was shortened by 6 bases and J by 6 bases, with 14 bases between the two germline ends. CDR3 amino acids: CASREEDRSEAFF. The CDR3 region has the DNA TGTGCCAGCAGGGAAGAAGACAGATCTGAAGCTTTCTTT.

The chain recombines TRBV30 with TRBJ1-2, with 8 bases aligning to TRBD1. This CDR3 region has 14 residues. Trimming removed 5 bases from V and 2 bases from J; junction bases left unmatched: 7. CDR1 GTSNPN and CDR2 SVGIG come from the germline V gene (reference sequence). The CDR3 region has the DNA TGTGCCTGGCTTAACCCAGGGGGCAACTATGGCTACACCTTC. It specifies CAWLNPGGNYGYTF.

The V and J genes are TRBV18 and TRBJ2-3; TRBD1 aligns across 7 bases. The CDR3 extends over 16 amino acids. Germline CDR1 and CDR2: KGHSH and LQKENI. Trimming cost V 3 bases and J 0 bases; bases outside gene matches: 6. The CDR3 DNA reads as TGTGCCAGCTCACCTTCAGGGGGAACAAGCACAGATACGCAGTATTTT. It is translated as CASSPSGGTSTDTQYF. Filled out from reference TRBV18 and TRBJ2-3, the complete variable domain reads NAGVMQNPRHLVRRRGQEARLRCSPMKGHSHVYWYRQLPEEGLKFMVYLQKENIIDESGMPKERFSAEFPKEGPSILRIQQVVRGDSAAYFCASSPSGGTSTDTQYFGPGTRLTVL.

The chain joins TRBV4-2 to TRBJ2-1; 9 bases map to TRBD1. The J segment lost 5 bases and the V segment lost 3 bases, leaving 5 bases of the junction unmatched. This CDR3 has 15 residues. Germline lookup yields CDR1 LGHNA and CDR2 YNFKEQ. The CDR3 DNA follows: TGTGCCAGCAGCCAGAGGGGGGACAGGGACAATGAGCAGTTCTTC. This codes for CASSQRGDRDNEQFF.

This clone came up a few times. This CDR3 is CASSPWTASVTEAFF. In nucleotides, the CDR3 is TGTGCCAGCTCACCGTGGACAGCGAGTGTCACTGAAGCTTTCTTT. The chain links TRBV18 to TRBJ1-1, with a tentative D call TRBD1 (6 bases). From germline, CDR1 is KGHSH and CDR2 LQKENI. V dropped 3 bases and J dropped 4 bases, with 15 bases sitting between them. The CDR3 spans 15 residues.

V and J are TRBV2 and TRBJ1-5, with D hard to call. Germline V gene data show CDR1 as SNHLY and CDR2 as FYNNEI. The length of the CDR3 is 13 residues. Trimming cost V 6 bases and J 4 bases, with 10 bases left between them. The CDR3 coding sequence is TGTGCCAGCAGCAGAGGACTAAATCAGCCCCAGCATTTT. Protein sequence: CASSRGLNQPQHF.

CDR3 protein: CASSFGGAGVQSNEQFF. Written as DNA, the CDR3 is TGTGCCAGCAGTTTCGGGGGCGCGGGGGTTCAATCCAATGAGCAGTTCTTC. The chain links TRBV28 to TRBJ2-1; D perhaps matches TRBD2 (7 bases). This CDR3 region has 17 residues. The germline V gene encodes CDR1 MDHEN and CDR2 SYDVKM. Trimming removed 3 bases at V and 6 bases at J, with 21 bases between.

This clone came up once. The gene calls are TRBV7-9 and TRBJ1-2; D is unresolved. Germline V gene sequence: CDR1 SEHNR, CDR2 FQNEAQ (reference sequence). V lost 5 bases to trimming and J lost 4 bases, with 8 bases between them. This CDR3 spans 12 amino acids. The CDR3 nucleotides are TGTGCCAGCAGCGCACACCTCTATGGCTACACCTTC. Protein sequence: CASSAHLYGYTF.

CDR3 DNA: TGTGCCGGAGGAGACAGGGGAGACACTGAAGCTTTCTTT. It is translated as CAGGDRGDTEAFF. V and J are TRBV7-9 and TRBJ1-1; 8 bases match TRBD1. CDR3 length: 13 residues. Germline-derived CDR1 and CDR2 are SEHNR and FQNEAQ (reference sequence). V lost 11 bases to trimming and J lost 3 bases; unmatched junction nucleotides: 8.

CDR3 sequence: CASSRGGTGDYEQYF. In nucleotides, the CDR3 is TGTGCCAGCAGTCGTGGCGGGACAGGAGACTACGAGCAGTACTTC. The rearrangement links TRBV28 to TRBJ2-7, with 8 bases aligning to TRBD1. Germline V gene lookup returns CDR1 MDHEN and CDR2 SYDVKM. The CDR3 runs 15 residues. Losses at the gene ends were 5 bases for V and 3 bases for J; bases not matched to a gene: 9.

The CDR3 bases are TGTGCCAGCAGTGGCGGGACTAGCGGGGTCCACGAGCAGTACTTC. As protein: CASSGGTSGVHEQYF. V and J are TRBV6-2 or TRBV6-3 and TRBJ2-7; 13 bases align to TRBD2. Per germline, CDR1 MNHEY and CDR2 SVGEGT. CDR3 length equals 15 residues. J was trimmed by 5 bases and V by 5 bases; bases with no gene match: 6.

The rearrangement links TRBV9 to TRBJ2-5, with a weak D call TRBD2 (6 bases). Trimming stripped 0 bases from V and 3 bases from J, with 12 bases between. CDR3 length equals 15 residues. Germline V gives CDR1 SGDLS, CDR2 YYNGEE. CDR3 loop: CASSVDFRGKETQYF. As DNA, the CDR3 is TGTGCCAGCAGCGTAGATTTCCGGGGGAAAGAGACCCAGTACTTC. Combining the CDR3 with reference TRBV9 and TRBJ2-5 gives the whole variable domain DSGVTQTPKHLITATGQRVTLRCSPRSGDLSVYWYQQSLDQGLQFLIQYYNGEERAKGNILERFSAQQFPDLHSELNLSSLELGDSALYFCASSVDFRGKETQYFGPGTRLLVL.

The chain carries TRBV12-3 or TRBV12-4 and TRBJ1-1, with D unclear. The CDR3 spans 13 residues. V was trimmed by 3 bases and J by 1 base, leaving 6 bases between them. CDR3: CASSFFRNTEAFF. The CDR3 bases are TGTGCCAGCAGTTTCTTCCGGAACACTGAAGCTTTCTTT.

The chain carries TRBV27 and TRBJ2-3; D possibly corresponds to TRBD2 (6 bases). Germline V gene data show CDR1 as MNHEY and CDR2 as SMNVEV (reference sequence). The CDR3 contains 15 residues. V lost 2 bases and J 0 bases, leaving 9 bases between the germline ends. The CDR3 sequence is CASSLKRVSTDTQYF. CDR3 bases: TGTGCCAGCAGTTTAAAGCGGGTTAGCACAGATACGCAGTATTTT.

The CDR3 nucleotides read TGTGCCAGCAGCGTAGCTACCCAGGGTTATGGCTACACCTTC. It translates to CASSVATQGYGYTF. V gene TRBV9 combines with J gene TRBJ1-2; weak D call: TRBD1 (5 bases). The CDR3 is made up of 14 amino acids. The germline V gene has CDR1 SGDLS and CDR2 YYNGEE. The ends were cut back, 0 bases at V and 5 bases at J, with 11 bases in the middle.

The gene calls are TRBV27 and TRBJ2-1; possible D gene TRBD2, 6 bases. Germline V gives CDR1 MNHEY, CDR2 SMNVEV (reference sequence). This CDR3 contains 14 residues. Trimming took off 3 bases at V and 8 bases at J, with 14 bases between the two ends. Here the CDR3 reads CASSFGRELDEQFF. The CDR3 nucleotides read TGTGCCAGCAGTTTCGGTCGGGAGCTGGATGAGCAGTTCTTC.

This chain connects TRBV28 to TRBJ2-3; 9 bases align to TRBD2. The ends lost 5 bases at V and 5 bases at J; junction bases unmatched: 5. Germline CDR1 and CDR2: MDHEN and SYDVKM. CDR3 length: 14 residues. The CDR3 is CASSIAGEVDTQYF. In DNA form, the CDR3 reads TGTGCCAGCAGTATAGCGGGAGAGGTAGATACGCAGTATTTT.

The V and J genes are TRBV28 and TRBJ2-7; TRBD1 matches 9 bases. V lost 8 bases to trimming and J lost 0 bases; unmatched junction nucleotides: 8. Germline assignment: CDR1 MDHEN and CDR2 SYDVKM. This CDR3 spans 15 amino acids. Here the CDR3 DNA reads TGTGCCAGCGTCTCAACAGGGGGCCTCTCCTACGAGCAGTACTTC. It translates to CASVSTGGLSYEQYF. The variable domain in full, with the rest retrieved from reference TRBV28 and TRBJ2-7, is DVKVTQSSRYLVKRTGEKVFLECVQDMDHENMFWYRQDPGLGLRLIYFSYDVKMKEKGDIPEGYSVSREKKERFSLILESASTNQTSMYLCASVSTGGLSYEQYFGPGTRLTVT.

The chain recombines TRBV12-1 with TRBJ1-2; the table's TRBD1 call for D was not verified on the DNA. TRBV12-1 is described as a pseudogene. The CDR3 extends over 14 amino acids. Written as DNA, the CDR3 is TGTGCCAGCAACATGACAGGCGGTTGCTATGGCTACACCTTC. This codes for CASNMTGGCYGYTF.